The 17 T cell receptor beta chains below all came from one sample that was sequenced in a study of CD8+ T cells in alopecia areata. RNA extraction was followed by reverse transcription into cDNA, which acted as the sequencing template. The method was immunoSEQ multiplex PCR; TCRdb's version includes in-frame clones alone and lacks a portion of them. The repertoire includes more than 150,000 clones, just under 60% of them detected once, and 14% to 15% sits in the top ten. Specimen: CD4+ T cells sorted from blood, collected at week 0. Every receptor here comes from a human donor with alopecia areata.

The chain carries TRBV29-1 and TRBJ2-3, with D possibly matching TRBD2 (7 bases). This CDR3 region has 12 residues. The V gene's germline CDR1 is SQVTM and CDR2 ANQGSEA. The V end was cut by 7 bases, the J end by 4 bases, with 12 bases between. CDR3 nucleotides: TGCAGCGCTGCGGGGGCGGCAGATACGCAGTATTTT. This encodes CSAAGAADTQYF.

In the case of this clone: Compared with germline, one end of the junction differs, possibly owing to a read error. The chain is built from TRBV29-1 and TRBJ2-5; the D is unclear. The germline CDR1 and CDR2 sequences are SQVTM and ANQGSEA. This CDR3 has 12 residues. The CDR3 spells CSVRVGEEIQYF. CDR3 DNA: TGCAGCGTCCGAGTCGGTGAGGAGATCCAGTACTTC.

The rearrangement links TRBV15 to TRBJ1-5; 7 bases agree with TRBD1. This CDR3 region has 18 residues. V gave up 0 bases and J gave up 1 base; unmatched junction bases: 9. Germline CDR1 and CDR2: LNHNV and YYDKDF (reference sequence). CDR3 bases: TGTGCCACCAGCAGAGATCGACAGGGCCTAGGGAGCAATCAGCCCCAGCATTTT. Translation gives CATSRDRQGLGSNQPQHF. Full variable domain (remainder filled in from reference TRBV15 and TRBJ1-5): DAMVIQNPRYQVTQFGKPVTLSCSQTLNHNVMYWYQQKSSQAPKLLFHYYDKDFNNEADTPDNFQSRRPNTSFCFLDIRSPGLGDTAMYLCATSRDRQGLGSNQPQHFGDGTRLSIL.

V and J are TRBV29-1 and TRBJ2-2; D gene ambiguous. The CDR3 extends over 14 amino acids. The germline V and J ends were trimmed by 4 bases and 4 bases, with 13 bases remaining between them. Germline V gives CDR1 SQVTM, CDR2 ANQGSEA. The CDR3 protein is CSVAQQAFTGELFF. The DNA of the CDR3 is TGCAGCGTTGCTCAGCAGGCCTTCACCGGGGAGCTGTTTTTT.

This chain links TRBV30 with TRBJ1-3; D gene unclear. This CDR3 is 14 amino acids long. The V end was cut by 1 base, the J end by 3 bases, with 10 bases between. Per the germline V gene, CDR1 is GTSNPN and CDR2 is SVGIG (reference sequence). In DNA, the CDR3 is TGTGCCTGGAGTGGGTCCTTGGGTGGAAACACCATATATTTT. Translating gives CAWSGSLGGNTIYF.

This chain joins TRBV6-5 and TRBJ1-2; possibly TRBD1 for D (5 bases). Germline CDR1 reads MNHEY; CDR2 reads SVGAGI. The CDR3 has 13 amino acids. Trimming left V 1 base short and J 5 bases short, with 8 bases between. CDR3 in DNA: TGTGCCAGCAGTTACTACCGGGGGTATGGCTACACCTTC. Amino acids: CASSYYRGYGYTF.

The V and J genes are TRBV7-3 and TRBJ2-2; 8 bases fit TRBD2. With V trimmed by 5 bases and J by 1 base, 6 bases remained unmatched. Germline assignment: CDR1 SGHTA and CDR2 FQGTGA. The length of the CDR3 is 16 residues. This chain's CDR3 is CASSPGLALNTGELFF. The CDR3 DNA is TGTGCCAGCAGCCCAGGACTAGCTTTGAACACCGGGGAGCTGTTTTTT.

This clone was seen more than once but under ten times. The chain couples TRBV18 to TRBJ2-1; D is uncertain. CDR1 and CDR2 from the germline V gene are KGHSH and LQKENI. The CDR3 is made up of 13 amino acids. Trimming took off 5 bases at V and 4 bases at J, with 9 bases between the two ends. Here the CDR3 DNA reads TGTGCCAGCTCAGCGGTAGATTACAATGAGCAGTTCTTC. Protein sequence: CASSAVDYNEQFF.

The chain recombines TRBV7-9 with TRBJ1-1; TRBD1 aligns across 9 bases. This CDR3 has 15 residues. Germline V gene sequence: CDR1 SEHNR, CDR2 FQNEAQ (reference sequence). Unmatched junction bases numbered 11, after V lost 4 bases and J lost 8 bases. The CDR3 DNA follows: TGTGCCAGCAGCTCCGGAACAGGGGGCCCCGAAGAAGCTTTCTTT. Encoded protein: CASSSGTGGPEEAFF.

This rearrangement joins TRBV7-2 to TRBJ1-6; TRBD1 might be the D (6 bases). Trimming shortened V by 5 bases and J by 7 bases, and 12 bases separated the two germline ends. The CDR3 length is 14 residues. Germline V CDR1 and CDR2: SGHTA, FQGNSA. The CDR3 DNA is TGTGCCAGCAGCCTGGATCAGGGGAATTCACCCCTCCACTTT. This codes for CASSLDQGNSPLHF.

This sequence joins TRBV30 and TRBJ2-3; the D is unclear. V shed 3 bases and J shed 0 bases, with 16 bases lying between them. Per the germline V gene, CDR1 is GTSNPN and CDR2 is SVGIG (reference sequence). This CDR3 is 16 amino acids long. CDR3: CAWRPGHSASTDTQYF. In DNA form, the CDR3 reads TGTGCCTGGAGGCCCGGGCACAGTGCAAGCACAGATACGCAGTATTTT. Full variable domain (outside the CDR3, taken from reference TRBV30 and TRBJ2-3): SQTIHQWPATLVQPVGSPLSLECTVEGTSNPNLYWYRQAAGRGLQLLFYSVGIGQISSEVPQNLSASRPQDRQFILSSKKLLLSDSGFYLCAWRPGHSASTDTQYFGPGTRLTVL.

The chain links TRBV30 to TRBJ1-6, with TRBD1 as a possible D gene (6 bases). V was trimmed by 0 bases and J by 8 bases, leaving 11 bases between them. CDR1 GTSNPN and CDR2 SVGIG come from the germline V gene (reference sequence). The CDR3 has 14 residues. CDR3 DNA: TGTGCCTGGAGTGTGGGGGACACCCATTCACCCCTCCACTTT. Translation: CAWSVGDTHSPLHF. Combining the CDR3 with reference TRBV30 and TRBJ1-6 gives the whole variable domain SQTIHQWPATLVQPVGSPLSLECTVEGTSNPNLYWYRQAAGRGLQLLFYSVGIGQISSEVPQNLSASRPQDRQFILSSKKLLLSDSGFYLCAWSVGDTHSPLHFGNGTRLTVT.

V gene TRBV6-6 combines with J gene TRBJ2-7; D remains unclear. Germline-derived CDR1 and CDR2 are MNHNY and SVGAGI (reference sequence). CDR3 length: 11 residues. V was shortened by 5 bases and J by 5 bases, with 7 bases between the two germline ends. For the CDR3, the DNA is TGTGCCAGCAGTCGTCAGGACGAGCAGTACTTC. Its translation: CASSRQDEQYF.

The rearrangement joins TRBV9 to TRBJ1-2, with 8 bases aligning to TRBD1. The trim removed 4 bases at V and 8 bases at J, leaving 13 bases unmatched. Germline CDR1 and CDR2: SGDLS and YYNGEE. The CDR3 covers 15 residues. CDR3 DNA: TGTGCCAGCAGCATCCCGCCGCAGGGGGCGCGGGGCTACACCTTC. The encoded protein is CASSIPPQGARGYTF.

The table lists this clone with a few counts. This chain joins TRBV29-1 and TRBJ1-1, with TRBD1 matching over 7 bases. The CDR3 sequence is 13 residues long. The germline CDR1 and CDR2 sequences are SQVTM and ANQGSEA. Trimming took 5 bases from V and 5 from J; bases not matched to a gene: 8. The CDR3 protein is CSVTTGRGTEAFF. CDR3 sequence (DNA): TGCAGCGTTACGACAGGGAGGGGTACTGAAGCTTTCTTT.

Worth noting for this clone: The sample contains more than one DNA sequence encoding this CDR3. The J gene is TRBJ2-2, the V gene TRBV7-2; tentatively, D is TRBD2 (5 bases). Germline CDR1 SGHTA, CDR2 FQGNSA. The CDR3 contains 14 residues. Trimming left V 5 bases short and J 5 bases short, with 12 bases between. The CDR3 region is CASSLGRGTGELFF. The CDR3 nucleotides are TGTGCCAGCAGCCTGGGCCGCGGGACCGGGGAGCTGTTTTTT.

On this clone: At one boundary the junction diverges from the germline segment, which might be a read error. The chain uses TRBV7-2 and TRBJ2-7; the D call may be TRBD1 or TRBD2 (5 bases each). The CDR3 totals 15 residues. Germline-derived CDR1 and CDR2 are SGHTA and FQGNSA. CDR3 residues: CASTLASGRIYEQYF. The CDR3 DNA reads TGTGCCAGCACCTTAGCCTCGGGACGGATCTACGAGCAGTACTTC.